This T cell receptor (beta chain) came from a study of regulatory T cells in long-lasting Graves disease. The CDR3 has 13 amino acids. V lost 4 bases, J lost 5 bases, and 4 bases stayed unmatched. Per germline, CDR1 ENHRY and CDR2 SYGVKD. Time point given: persistent/refractory GD, antithyroid drugs over 5 years with positive TRAb. PBMCs provided the RNA from which the TCR library was made. Patients with Graves' disease were diagnosed by American Thyroid Association guidelines. Peripheral blood, Nine milliliters per patient, was collected in EDTA tubes. HTBI primers from iRepertoire and Arm-PCR of CDR3 regions yielded the TCR beta libraries. In the authors' methods: Identified segments across samples numbered more than 55 TRBV and roughly 15 TRBJ. TCRdb analysed the multiplex PCR reads with MiXCR anew, one entry per CDR3 protein. TCRdb's processing, not the study's, gives the V and J calls here. The sample yields about 460,000 distinct CDR3 sequences, around a fifth seen once.

This rearrangement joins TRBV10-3 to TRBJ2-5; 7 positions match TRBD2. The sequencing used peripheral blood mononuclear cells (PBMCs), collected when the disease was refractory, from a patient treated with antithyroid drugs. This TCR came from a female donor with Graves disease. The CDR3 region is CAISVGGEETQYF. For the CDR3, the DNA is TGTGCCATCAGTGTTGGGGGGGAGGAGACCCAGTACTTC.